One sample yielded the 16 T cell receptor beta chains listed below, sequenced in a study of T cells in Graves' hyperthyroidism and ophthalmopathy. The TCR beta CDR3 regions underwent amplification using RNA transcripts as the source. Using the HTBI primer set, a first-round RT-PCR was run on the TCR CDR3. From the multiplex PCR reads, TCRdb called clonotypes with MiXCR, one entry per CDR3 protein. This table holds 280,000 or so distinct CDR3 sequences, approximately 14% found once. The sequenced sample consisted of blood. The receptors here all came from a woman between 45 and 65 years old with Graves' hyperthyroidism that later progressed to Graves' ophthalmopathy.

This clonotype was counted between two and nine times. The chain recombines TRBV18 with TRBJ1-6; 7 positions match TRBD1. CDR1 is KGHSH and CDR2 is LQKENI in the germline V gene. This CDR3 has 15 residues. Unmatched junction bases numbered 10, after V lost 4 bases and J lost 10 bases. CDR3 sequence (DNA): TGTGCCAGCTCACTAAATAACAGGGGTGGCTCACCCCTCCACTTT. Translated: CASSLNNRGGSPLHF.

This clonotype occurred many times. The rearrangement uses TRBV2 and TRBJ2-7; maybe TRBD2 (5 bases). This CDR3 region has 14 residues. The ends were cut back, 9 bases at V and 4 bases at J, with 19 bases in the middle. From germline, CDR1 is SNHLY and CDR2 FYNNEI. CDR3 amino acids: CASSKRVSSYEQYF. The CDR3 DNA reads as TGTGCCAGTAGTAAGAGGGTCTCCTCATACGAGCAGTACTTC.

This clonotype was picked up a small number of times. The junction differs from germline at one of its ends, possibly a read error. The V call is TRBV20-1, the J call TRBJ1-4; D is possibly TRBD1 (6 bases). This CDR3 is built from 15 residues. CDR1 DFQATT and CDR2 SNEGSKA come from the germline V gene (reference sequence). As DNA, the CDR3 is TGCAATGCTAGAGTTTGGAGGGGGACTAATGAAAAACTGTTTTTT. Protein sequence: CNARVWRGTNEKLFF.

J is TRBJ2-5 and V is TRBV5-1; TRBD2 matches at 10 bases. CDR1 is SGHRS and CDR2 is YFSETQ in the germline V gene. V dropped 7 bases and J dropped 2; count of bases not matched to a gene: 14. This CDR3 comprises 17 residues. The DNA of the CDR3 is TGCGCCAGCGGAGGGACAGGCCCGACTAGCGGGCAAGAGACCCAGTACTTC. It yields the protein CASGGTGPTSGQETQYF.

This clonotype turned up a few times. CDR3 bases: TGTGCCAGTTCTCCGGGAGGAACTGGATACGAGCAGTACTTC. Protein: CASSPGGTGYEQYF. This chain connects TRBV19 to TRBJ2-7; TRBD2 aligns across 7 bases. V dropped 8 bases and J dropped 4; count of bases not matched to a gene: 11. This CDR3 comprises 14 residues. Germline CDR1 and CDR2: LNHDA and SQIVND (reference sequence). The entire variable domain, with the rest obtained from reference TRBV19 and TRBJ2-7, is as follows: DGGITQSPKYLFRKEGQNVTLSCEQNLNHDAMYWYRQDPGQGLRLIYYSQIVNDFQKGDIAEGYSVSREKKESFPLTVTSAQKNPTAFYLCASSPGGTGYEQYFGPGTRLTVT.

This clonotype was observed at least ten times. This sequence joins TRBV20-1 and TRBJ1-1; maybe TRBD1 (5 bases). Germline loops: CDR1 DFQATT, CDR2 SNEGSKA (reference sequence). The CDR3 is made up of 14 amino acids. V was shortened by 5 bases and J by 4 bases, with 17 bases between the two germline ends. CDR3 in DNA: TGCAGTGCTCAACGCGGGGGTTGGACCACTGAAGCTTTCTTT. It codes for CSAQRGGWTTEAFF.

There are many counts of this clonotype. The V gene is TRBV27, the J gene TRBJ2-1; 10 nucleotides align to TRBD2. The CDR3 covers 15 residues. Germline CDR1 reads MNHEY; CDR2 reads SMNVEV (reference sequence). The V gene end was trimmed by 0 bases and the J gene end by 7 bases; junction bases not matched to a gene: 3. As DNA, the CDR3 is TGTGCCAGCAGTTTATCAGCGGGAGGGCCGAATGAGCAGTTCTTC. Translating it yields CASSLSAGGPNEQFF.

The gene calls are TRBV6-1 and TRBJ1-6; D uncertain. The germline gives CDR1 MNHNS, CDR2 SASEGT. Trimming removed 3 bases from V and 10 bases from J, with 7 bases in between. The CDR3 totals 12 residues. The CDR3 sequence: CASSEGRSPLHF. The CDR3 bases are TGTGCCAGCAGTGAGGGGAGATCACCCCTCCACTTT.

This clonotype appeared a few times. V gene TRBV20-1 combines with J gene TRBJ2-3, with TRBD2 matching over 7 bases. Germline-derived CDR1 and CDR2 are DFQATT and SNEGSKA (reference sequence). The CDR3 has 16 residues. The CDR3 region is CRPKGGWSGGTDTQYF. In nucleotides, the CDR3 is TGCAGACCGAAGGGAGGGTGGAGCGGTGGCACAGATACGCAGTATTTT.

This clonotype was detected ten times or more. The chain links TRBV7-8 to TRBJ1-5; a weak D match, TRBD1 (6 bases). Germline V CDR1 and CDR2: SGHVS, FQNEAQ. V lost 1 base and J 5 bases, leaving 15 bases between the germline ends. This CDR3 is built from 16 residues. CDR3 nucleotides: TGTGCCAGCAGCTTAGTCGGCGACAGGACCCATCAGCCCCAGCATTTT. Protein sequence: CASSLVGDRTHQPQHF.

This clonotype was counted only a few times. The chain links TRBV29-1 to TRBJ2-1; 11 nucleotides line up with TRBD2. Losses at the gene ends were 3 bases for V and 10 bases for J; bases not matched to a gene: 5. The CDR3 is made up of 13 amino acids. CDR1 and CDR2 (germline): SQVTM, ANQGSEA. CDR3 residues: CSVDLAGGTEQFF. The CDR3 coding sequence is TGCAGCGTTGATCTAGCGGGGGGAACGGAGCAGTTCTTC.

This clonotype occurred many times. The chain employs TRBV6-7 and TRBJ1-1; D uncertain. TRBV6-7 is an ORF, and what it does is uncertain. Trimming pared 7 bases from V and 4 bases from J, leaving 13 bases between. This CDR3 contains 13 residues. The CDR3 loop reads CASILNSGTEAFF. The CDR3 DNA sequence: TGTGCCAGCATCCTAAACAGCGGCACTGAAGCTTTCTTT.

This clonotype turned up a few times. This sequence joins TRBV6-1 and TRBJ2-3, with a possible D match to TRBD1 (6 bases). The germline V gene encodes CDR1 MNHNS and CDR2 SASEGT. Between the trimmed V and J ends, which lost 8 bases and 2 bases, there was a span of 17 bases. CDR3 size: 15 residues. The CDR3 protein is CASPPWTDSTDTQYF. CDR3 sequence (DNA): TGTGCCAGCCCACCCTGGACAGATTCCACAGATACGCAGTATTTT.

Of note for this clonotype: This may stem from a read error, because a much larger clone lies one nucleotide away. The chain uses TRBV29-1 and TRBJ2-7; D may correspond to TRBD1 or TRBD2 (5 bases each). In germline, CDR1 is SQVTM, CDR2 ANQGSEA. V dropped 6 bases and J dropped 4 bases, with 19 bases sitting between them. The CDR3 is 14 residues long. The CDR3 sequence: CSVIWGSLLYEQYF. The CDR3, as DNA: TGCAGCGTCATATGGGGGTCCTTATTATACGAGCAGTACTTC.

This clonotype was seen many times. The V call is TRBV6-1, the J call TRBJ2-4, with TRBD2 matching 7 bases. The CDR3 sequence is 14 residues long. Germline V lookup: CDR1 MNHNS, CDR2 SASEGT. J lost 7 bases, V lost 2 bases, and 5 bases had no gene match. CDR3: CASSENWGGNIQYF. Written as DNA, the CDR3 is TGTGCCAGCAGTGAAAATTGGGGAGGGAACATTCAGTACTTC.

This clonotype was counted only a few times. The chain joins TRBV6-5 to TRBJ2-3, with D perhaps matching TRBD2 (6 bases). CDR1 is MNHEY, CDR2 SVGAGI, per germline. This CDR3 spans 16 amino acids. The germline V and J ends were trimmed by 0 bases and 4 bases, with 14 bases remaining between them. The CDR3 DNA reads as TGTGCCAGCAGTTACTCGCCGGGAGCCACCTCAGATACGCAGTATTTT. Amino acids: CASSYSPGATSDTQYF.